This T cell receptor (beta chain) was profiled in a study of cytomegalovirus exposure and HLA in healthy donors. Broader study findings: Prediction of most subjects' HLA-A and HLA-B alleles by TCR beta sequences was reportedly accurate.

A multiplex PCR was run with 60 Vbeta primers and 13 Jbeta primers. Assay: immunoSEQ multiplex PCR; the TCRdb copy retains only in-frame clones and omits some. The repertoire holds about 190,000 clones, with roughly 76% as singletons. A few counts support this clone. Its antigen remains unidentified. This CDR3 spans 15 amino acids. Germline V gene data show CDR1 as SGHTA and CDR2 as FQGNSA. The V gene lost 2 bases and the J gene lost 1 base, with 11 bases spanning the gap. The chain links TRBV7-2 to TRBJ1-1; D uncertain. Sequencing was performed on PBMCs. This sequence originates from a man aged 35 to 55 in good health and CMV-seropositive. The CDR3 DNA sequence: TGTGCCAGCAGCTTAACGGTAGGGAGGAACACTGAAGCTTTCTTT. It is translated as CASSLTVGRNTEAFF.